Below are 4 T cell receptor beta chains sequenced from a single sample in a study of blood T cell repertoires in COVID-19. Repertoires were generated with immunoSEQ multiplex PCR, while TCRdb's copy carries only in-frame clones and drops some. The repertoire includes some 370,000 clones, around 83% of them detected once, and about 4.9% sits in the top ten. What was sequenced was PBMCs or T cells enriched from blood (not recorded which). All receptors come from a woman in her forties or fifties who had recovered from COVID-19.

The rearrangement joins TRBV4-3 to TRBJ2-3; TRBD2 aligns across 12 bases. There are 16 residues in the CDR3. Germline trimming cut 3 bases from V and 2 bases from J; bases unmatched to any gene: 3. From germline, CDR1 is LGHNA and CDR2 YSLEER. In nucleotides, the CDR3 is TGCGCCAGCAGCCACGGACTAGCGGGGAACACAGATACGCAGTATTTT. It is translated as CASSHGLAGNTDTQYF.

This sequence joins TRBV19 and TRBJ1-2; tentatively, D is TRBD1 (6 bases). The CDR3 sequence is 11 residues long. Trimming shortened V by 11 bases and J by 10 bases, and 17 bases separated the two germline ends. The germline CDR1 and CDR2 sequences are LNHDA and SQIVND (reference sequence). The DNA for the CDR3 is TGTGCCTCAGCGGCAGGGGTAGACTACACCTTC. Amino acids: CASAAGVDYTF.

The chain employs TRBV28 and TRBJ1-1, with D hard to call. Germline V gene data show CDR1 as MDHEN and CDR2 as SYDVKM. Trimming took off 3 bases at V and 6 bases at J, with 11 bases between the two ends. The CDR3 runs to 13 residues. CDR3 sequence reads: CASSFRGSAEAFF. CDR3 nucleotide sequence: TGTGCCAGCAGTTTTCGAGGGTCGGCTGAAGCTTTCTTT.

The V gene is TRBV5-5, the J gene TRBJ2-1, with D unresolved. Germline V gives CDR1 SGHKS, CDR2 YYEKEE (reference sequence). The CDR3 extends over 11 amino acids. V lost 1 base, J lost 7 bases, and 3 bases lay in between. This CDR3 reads CASSLSNEQFF. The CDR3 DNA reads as TGTGCCAGCAGCTTGTCGAATGAGCAGTTCTTC.